Listed below are T cell receptor beta chains from one sample, sequenced in a study of siplizumab effects on memory and regulatory T cells. Assay used: immunoSEQ multiplex PCR; TCRdb lists only in-frame clones, some missing. The profile shows 90,000 to 120,000 clones, 93% of them singletons. The sequenced material came from Tregs sorted from blood. These receptors all come from a human donor in good health. The conserved cysteine and the conserved F or W are not part of the CDR3 here. Fields, in order: J gene, CDR3 length, clone size, V gene, CDR3 protein. Clone size, where shown, is once, few, many, or a class for clones that have expanded.

J gene: TRBJ2-5
CDR3 length: 11
clone size: -
V gene: TRBV6-1
CDR3 protein: ASSDPPLETQY

J gene: TRBJ2-1
CDR3 length: 13
clone size: -
V gene: TRBV5-4
CDR3 protein: ASSFSIYSYNEQF

J gene: TRBJ1-4
CDR3 length: 14
clone size: -
V gene: TRBV5-8
CDR3 protein: ASSLMGQGLQEKLF

J gene: TRBJ1-1
CDR3 length: 11
clone size: -
V gene: TRBV6-5
CDR3 protein: ASSPRFITEAF

J gene: TRBJ1-1
CDR3 length: 13
clone size: -
V gene: TRBV5-1
CDR3 protein: ASSLLRTGVTEAF

J gene: TRBJ2-6
CDR3 length: 13
clone size: -
V gene: TRBV5-5
CDR3 protein: ASSLRLSGANVLT

J gene: TRBJ1-3
CDR3 length: 13
clone size: once
V gene: TRBV30
CDR3 protein: VWRLGTAPGNTIY

J gene: TRBJ2-3
CDR3 length: 10
clone size: -
V gene: TRBV5-1
CDR3 protein: ASNQGSDTQY

J gene: TRBJ2-1
CDR3 length: 15
clone size: -
V gene: TRBV7-3
CDR3 protein: ASSRYSGTSSIGEQF

J gene: TRBJ1-2
CDR3 length: 13
clone size: -
V gene: TRBV9
CDR3 protein: ASSVVEGSSYGYT

J gene: TRBJ2-5
CDR3 length: 12
clone size: -
V gene: TRBV5-1
CDR3 protein: ASSLFGRAETQY

J gene: TRBJ2-3
CDR3 length: 9
clone size: -
V gene: TRBV11-3
CDR3 protein: ASSQGDTQY

J gene: TRBJ2-7
CDR3 length: 12
clone size: -
V gene: TRBV7-8
CDR3 protein: ASRNSGSWDEQY

J gene: TRBJ1-1
CDR3 length: 13
clone size: -
V gene: TRBV19
CDR3 protein: ASSTRTGLGTEAF

J gene: TRBJ2-7
CDR3 length: 13
clone size: -
V gene: TRBV5-1
CDR3 protein: ASSFGQGRSYEQY

J gene: TRBJ2-1
CDR3 length: 12
clone size: -
V gene: TRBV6-1
CDR3 protein: ASSGLAVYNEQF

J gene: TRBJ1-3
CDR3 length: 13
clone size: -
V gene: TRBV9
CDR3 protein: ASSVVGGAGNTIY

J gene: TRBJ1-2
CDR3 length: 13
clone size: -
V gene: TRBV2
CDR3 protein: ASSEALVGGYGYT

J gene: TRBJ1-3
CDR3 length: 15
clone size: once
V gene: TRBV10-2
CDR3 protein: ASSRGGTAFTGNTIY

J gene: TRBJ2-1
CDR3 length: 13
clone size: -
V gene: TRBV7-9
CDR3 protein: ASRTTGLSYNEQF

J gene: TRBJ2-1
CDR3 length: 12
clone size: -
V gene: TRBV29-1
CDR3 protein: SVDPGGIYNEQF

J gene: TRBJ1-1
CDR3 length: 11
clone size: -
V gene: TRBV6-5
CDR3 protein: ASSYSRNTEAF

J gene: TRBJ1-6
CDR3 length: 13
clone size: -
V gene: TRBV6-1
CDR3 protein: ASSLGVGSGSPLH

J gene: TRBJ2-1
CDR3 length: 15
clone size: -
V gene: TRBV5-1
CDR3 protein: ASSPMTGAGYNDGQF

J gene: TRBJ1-5
CDR3 length: 11
clone size: -
V gene: TRBV11-2
CDR3 protein: ASSLVHNQPQH

J gene: TRBJ2-3
CDR3 length: 11
clone size: -
V gene: TRBV7-2
CDR3 protein: ASSPRSGDTQY

J gene: TRBJ2-3
CDR3 length: 11
clone size: -
V gene: TRBV6-4
CDR3 protein: ASSDRARDTQY

J gene: TRBJ1-5
CDR3 length: 14
clone size: -
V gene: TRBV4-1
CDR3 protein: ASSQDRGAANQPQH

J gene: TRBJ1-3
CDR3 length: 10
clone size: -
V gene: TRBV18
CDR3 protein: ASSPRGGTIY

J gene: TRBJ2-2
CDR3 length: 17
clone size: once
V gene: TRBV7-6
CDR3 protein: ASSPGTGGLLLGTGELF

J gene: TRBJ2-7
CDR3 length: 12
clone size: -
V gene: TRBV19
CDR3 protein: ASSYRGRPYEQY

J gene: TRBJ2-4
CDR3 length: 13
clone size: -
V gene: TRBV6-1
CDR3 protein: ASCPSQLAKNIQY

J gene: TRBJ1-2
CDR3 length: 12
clone size: -
V gene: TRBV7-9
CDR3 protein: ASSRWGSDYGYT

J gene: TRBJ2-7
CDR3 length: 12
clone size: -
V gene: TRBV27
CDR3 protein: ASSLLSGNYEQY

J gene: TRBJ2-7
CDR3 length: 12
clone size: -
V gene: TRBV28
CDR3 protein: ASTDRDRGGGQY